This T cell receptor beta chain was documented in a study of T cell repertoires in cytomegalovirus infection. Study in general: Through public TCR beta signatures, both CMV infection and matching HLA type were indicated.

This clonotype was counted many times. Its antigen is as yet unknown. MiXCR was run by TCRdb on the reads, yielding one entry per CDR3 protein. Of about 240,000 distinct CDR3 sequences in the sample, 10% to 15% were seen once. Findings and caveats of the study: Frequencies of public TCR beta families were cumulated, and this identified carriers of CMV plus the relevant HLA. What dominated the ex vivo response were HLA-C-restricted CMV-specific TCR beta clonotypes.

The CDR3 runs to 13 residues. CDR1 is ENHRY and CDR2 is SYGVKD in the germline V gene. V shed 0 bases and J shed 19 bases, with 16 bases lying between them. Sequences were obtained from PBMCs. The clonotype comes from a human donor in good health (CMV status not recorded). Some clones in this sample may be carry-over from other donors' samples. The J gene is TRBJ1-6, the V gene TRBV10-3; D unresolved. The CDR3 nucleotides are TGTGCCATCAGTGAGTCGAACGACGGAATCGGGCACTTT. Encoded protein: CAISESNDGIGHF.